The T cell receptor beta chain under discussion was sequenced for a study of cytomegalovirus exposure and HLA in healthy donors (dated by TCRdb to the late 2010s). Describing the broader study: According to an earlier analysis of several hundred of the donors, about 179 million T cells yielded 117 million unique TCR beta sequences and about 280 Gb of sequence data. Roughly 300 gigabases of sequencing data and approximately 92 million unique TCR sequences made up an early release that covered some 640 HLA-typed donors. Of the approximately 400 genotyped donors, over 65% fell in the genetic ancestry cluster associated with self-reported Caucasian donors. The study aimed to test whether cataloging public T cell receptors could reveal signatures of past pathogen exposure. The T cell repertoires of several hundred subjects were profiled by immunosequencing and related to cytomegalovirus serostatus. A separate validation cohort of about 110 different subjects was used in addition to the approximately 700-subject first cohort. High-throughput TCR immunosequencing, statistical association of individual TCRs with disease status, and machine learning were combined to predict cytomegalovirus infection status. A later analysis re-examined previously published TCR beta repertoires from just over 650 donors and added high-resolution HLA genotyping to investigate patterns of TCR occurrence. The later analysis used no new phenotypic data to find candidate immune exposures, relying instead on TCR beta sequences and their occurrence across donors. In an earlier analysis of roughly 600 of the donors, high-throughput TCR beta sequencing was used to judge whether each TCR beta V gene segment behaved as functional or pseudogenic. Donor age, sex, ethnicity and CMV serostatus were compiled alongside the repertoire data. Genome-wide SNP genotypes for about 55% of the roughly 670 donors were used in a later genetic analysis, which treated that subset as a discovery cohort. All discovery cohort repertoires had been generated on a single sequencing platform. HLA typing covered class I and class II loci at four-digit resolution. Typing coverage varied by locus: roughly 629-630 donors for A, B, C, DRB1 and DQB1; approximately 560 for DQA1; about 590 for DPA1; roughly 450 for DPB1. Because of strong linkage in the cohort, roughly five DR-DQ haplotypes were treated as single units for association and clustering. Among some 410 genotyped donors of the cohort, an average of about 240,000 unique TCR beta nucleotide sequences were sequenced per donor, around 20% of them non-productive.

Remarks on this clone: Its antigen remains unidentified. Qualities for individual bases were not recorded, and no much larger clone is one base off.

The CDR3 has 13 amino acids, counting the end cysteine and phenylalanine. Just the 39-base CDR3 DNA is kept, in frame starting at base 1. CDR1 and CDR2 are read off the germline V gene (reference sequence) as SEHNR and FQNEAQ. Trimming takes 4 bases from V and 4 bases from J, and the germline ends sit 8 bases apart. What the authors observed across the whole study: Linkage disequilibrium might explain the correlated functional status among segregating V segments, but an unknown experimental factor could not be excluded. A later analysis reported that several top co-occurrence clusters appeared linked to parvovirus B19, influenza, CMV and Epstein-Barr virus. Immune exposure information for the cohort was limited to CMV serostatus. The study gave a list of some 150 TCR beta chains associated with cytomegalovirus. A further reported finding was that TCR beta sequences accurately predicted the HLA-A and HLA-B alleles for most subjects in the first cohort. A later analysis associated roughly 17,000 TCR beta sequences with specific HLA alleles at a false discovery rate of 0.05. Only TCR beta chains were sequenced in this cohort, and the absence of alpha or paired-chain data limited detectable features. HLA typing was unavailable for some donors at each locus, so association tests used only the typed subset. A cluster of highly shared sequence variants was judged likely to be a technical artifact of the sequencing pipeline. Because the 87-base-pair reads could not distinguish some IMGT-functional V segments, including TRBV6-2 and TRBV6-3, those segments were excluded. When HLA alleles, especially DR and DQ, strongly co-occurred, TCR associations were difficult to assign to individual alleles. In a later genetic analysis, fewer N-insertions in productive TCRs were reported among donors in an Asian-associated ancestry cluster than the roughly 700-donor mean. Across donors, most TCR sequences were observed very rarely, whereas some public TCRs were present in many individuals. The authors suggested that the approach could potentially be generalized to other disease states and immunological phenotypes. Because counts were too low, about 18 rarely observed V segments, including chromosome 9 orphons, were excluded from the earlier analysis of 587 of the donors. The classifier was reported to diagnose cytomegalovirus status with high specificity and sensitivity in both the original cohort and the validation cohort. A later analysis found that HLA-associated TCR beta chains were more clonally expanded and had lower generation probabilities than equally common non-associated chains. An association between a missense DCLRE1C variant and V-gene and J-gene trimming of TCR beta chains was found in a later genetic analysis and replicated in an independent cohort. In a later analysis, the rate of TCR association differed among HLA loci, with DRB1 alleles having the most associated TCRs and HLA-C alleles having the fewest. Most CMV-associated TCR beta chains appeared to be HLA-restricted in a later analysis, and the HLA associations seemed to be driven largely by CMV exposure. The presence/absence analyses assumed that sequencing depth was roughly uniform across donors, and that assumption may not be true. In an earlier analysis of 450 to 750 of the donors, most TCR beta V segments appeared in productive rearrangements about 90% or about 30% of the time, broadly matching IMGT annotations. A few of the identified cytomegalovirus-associated TCR beta chains were confirmed in vitro to be specific for cytomegalovirus antigens.

The library was prepared using the immunoSEQ multiplex PCR assay. The multiplex PCR relied on a mix of 60 forward primers for TCR Vbeta segments and 13 reverse primers for TCR Jbeta segments. The CDR3 region of rearranged TCR beta genes was amplified from genomic DNA with a multiplex PCR assay. The Illumina HiSeq System was used to sequence the amplified TCR beta libraries as 87-base-pair reads. The paper's data handling went like this. A later analysis counted approximately 74 million unique TCR beta chains across the 666 repertoires, and some 11 million of these chains were shared by at least two donors. Raw reads were error-corrected and collapsed into unique sequences by a nearest-neighbor algorithm in which closely related sequences were merged to remove PCR and sequencing errors. Alignment of CDR3 sequences to IMGT reference sequences was used to assign V, D and J gene segments. Each retained sequence needed at least a six-nucleotide match to both a V gene segment and a J gene segment. Rearrangements were called productive when the CDR3 lacked stop codons and stayed in frame with V and J; all others were non-productive. CDR3 was defined according to IMGT convention as the region running from the second conserved V-encoded cysteine to the conserved J-encoded phenylalanine. In an earlier analysis of roughly 610 of the donors, sequences lacking an unambiguous match to a single V gene segment were excluded. In an earlier analysis of 587 of the donors, V segments were called functional above 56.7% productive rearrangements and were called segregating when the between-donor standard deviation exceeded 5%. A statistical classification framework was built for diagnosing cytomegalovirus status from the catalog of TCR beta chain sequences. In a later analysis, TCR nucleotide sequences were compared against IMGT/GENE-DB human TR gene sequences so that V and J genes could be assigned. The TCRdist pipeline was used in a later analysis to assign CDR3 sequences and most-parsimonious VDJ recombination scenarios. In a later analysis, each TCR beta chain was defined by its CDR3 amino acid sequence together with its V-gene family, and reads without a unique V-gene family were excluded. To address suspected cross-contamination and a sequencing artifact, a later analysis removed around 590 highly shared, low-generation-probability nucleotide sequences. A later analysis calculated a clonal expansion index for each public chain from normalized within-repertoire ranks of inferred template counts. Generation probabilities in a later analysis came from a VDJ recombination model fitted to out-of-frame rearrangements, and those results were checked against IGoR. In a later analysis, TCR-TCR, TCR-HLA and TCR-CMV co-occurrence was scored with hypergeometric tests, and a repertoire-size bias correction was applied to TCR pairs. A later analysis estimated false discovery rates by permuting HLA or CMV assignments 20 times. In a later analysis, co-occurring TCRs were grouped using DBSCAN, with TCRdist sequence similarity added in when clustering inside HLA-allele-positive subsets. For co-occurrence clustering, repertoires with fewer than 30,000 or more than 120,000 public chains were excluded, along with five repertoires with anomalous nucleotide sharing. Not all clones reach the TCRdb copy of this immuneACCESS table, which keeps in-frame sequences only. Checked studies attribute under half of the gap to unresolved V genes and leave the rest unexplained. The V and J calls and clone size are taken from that table; D and trimming were inferred from the DNA. The sample data list 90,000 or so clones, and about four fifths of these were observed just once. Over 3% of the sample belongs to the ten largest clones.

The cohort was made up of several hundred healthy bone marrow donors. All cohort members were sampled while nominally healthy, although unrecorded immune exposures were likely present. The donor was CMV seronegative and was included in the group of over 300 seronegative cohort members. Every donor gave a peripheral blood sample, and the peripheral blood mononuclear cells from that sample were used for TCR beta sequencing. Genomic DNA was extracted from the blood cell samples with the Qiagen DNeasy Blood Extraction Kit. In this chain, TRBV7-9 is recombined with TRBJ2-1, with a weak D call of TRBD2 (5 bases match). This clonotype was sampled from a middle-aged woman in good health and CMV-seronegative. The sample was PBMCs. The CDR3 protein is CASSSGEYNEQFF. The DNA is as follows: TGTGCCAGCAGCTCCGGGGAGTACAATGAGCAGTTCTTC.